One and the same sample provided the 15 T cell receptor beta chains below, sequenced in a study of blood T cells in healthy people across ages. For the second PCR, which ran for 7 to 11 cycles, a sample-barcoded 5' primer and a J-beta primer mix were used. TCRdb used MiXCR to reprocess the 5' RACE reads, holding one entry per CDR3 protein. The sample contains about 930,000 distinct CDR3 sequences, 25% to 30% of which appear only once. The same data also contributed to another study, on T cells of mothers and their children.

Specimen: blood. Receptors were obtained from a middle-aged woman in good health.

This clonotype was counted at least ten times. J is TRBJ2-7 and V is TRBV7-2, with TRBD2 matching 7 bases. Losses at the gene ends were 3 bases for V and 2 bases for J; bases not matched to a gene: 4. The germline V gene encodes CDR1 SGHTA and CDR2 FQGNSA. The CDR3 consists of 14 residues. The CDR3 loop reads CASSFWGGPYEQYF. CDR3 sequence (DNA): TGTGCCAGCAGCTTTTGGGGAGGGCCCTACGAGCAGTACTTC.

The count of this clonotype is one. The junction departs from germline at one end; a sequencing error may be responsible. The CDR3 coding sequence is TGTGCCAGCAGTTCTACCAGGGTCTTCTATGACTACACCTTC. Protein: CASSSTRVFYDYTF. The chain uses TRBV12-3 or TRBV12-4 and TRBJ1-2; weak D call: TRBD1 (5 bases). The CDR3 has 14 residues.

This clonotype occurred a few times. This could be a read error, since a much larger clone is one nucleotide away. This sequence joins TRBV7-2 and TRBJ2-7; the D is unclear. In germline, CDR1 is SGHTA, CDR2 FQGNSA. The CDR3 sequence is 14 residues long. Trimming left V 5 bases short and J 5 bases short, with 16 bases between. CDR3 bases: TGTGCCAGCAGCCCCCCGCCGGGCCGGAACGAGCAGTACTTC. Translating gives CASSPPPGRNEQYF.

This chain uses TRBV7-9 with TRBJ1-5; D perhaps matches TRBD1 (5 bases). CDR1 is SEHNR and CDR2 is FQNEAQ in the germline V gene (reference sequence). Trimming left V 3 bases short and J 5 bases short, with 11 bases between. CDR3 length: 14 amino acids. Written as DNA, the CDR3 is TGTGCCAGCAGCTTCAGTCAGGGACATCAGCCCCAGCATTTT. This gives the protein CASSFSQGHQPQHF.

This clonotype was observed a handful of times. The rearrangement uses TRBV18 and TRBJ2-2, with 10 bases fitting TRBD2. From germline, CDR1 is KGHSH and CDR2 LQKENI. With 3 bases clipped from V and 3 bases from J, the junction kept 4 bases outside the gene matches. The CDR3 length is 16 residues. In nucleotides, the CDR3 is TGTGCCAGCTCACCTCGACTAGCGGGTTACACCGGGGAGCTGTTTTTT. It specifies CASSPRLAGYTGELFF.

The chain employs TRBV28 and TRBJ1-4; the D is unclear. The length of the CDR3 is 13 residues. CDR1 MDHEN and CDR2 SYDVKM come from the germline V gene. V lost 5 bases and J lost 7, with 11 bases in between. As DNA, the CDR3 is TGTGCCAGCAGTCGACCAATCTCTGAAAAACTGTTTTTT. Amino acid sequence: CASSRPISEKLFF. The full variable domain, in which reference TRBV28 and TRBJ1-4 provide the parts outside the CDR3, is DVKVTQSSRYLVKRTGEKVFLECVQDMDHENMFWYRQDPGLGLRLIYFSYDVKMKEKGDIPEGYSVSREKKERFSLILESASTNQTSMYLCASSRPISEKLFFGSGTQLSVL.

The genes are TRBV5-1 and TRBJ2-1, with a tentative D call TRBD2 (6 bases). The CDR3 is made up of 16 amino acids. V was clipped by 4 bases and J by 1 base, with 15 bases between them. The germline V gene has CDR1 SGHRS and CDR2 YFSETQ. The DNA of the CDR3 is TGCGCCAGCAGCGCGGGACGGGGTGGTTCCTACAATGAGCAGTTCTTC. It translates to CASSAGRGGSYNEQFF.

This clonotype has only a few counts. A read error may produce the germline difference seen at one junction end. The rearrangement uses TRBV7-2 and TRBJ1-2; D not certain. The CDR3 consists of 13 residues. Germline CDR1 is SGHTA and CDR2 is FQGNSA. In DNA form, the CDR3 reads TGTGCCAGCAGCAAGAACAGAAACTATAGCTACACCTTC. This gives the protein CASSKNRNYSYTF. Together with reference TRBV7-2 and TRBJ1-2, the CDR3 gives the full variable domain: GAGVSQSPSNKVTEKGKDVELRCDPISGHTALYWYRQSLGQGLEFLIYFQGNSAPDKSGLPSDRFSAERTGGSVSTLTIQRTQQEDSAVYLCASSKNRNYSYTFGSGTRLTVV.

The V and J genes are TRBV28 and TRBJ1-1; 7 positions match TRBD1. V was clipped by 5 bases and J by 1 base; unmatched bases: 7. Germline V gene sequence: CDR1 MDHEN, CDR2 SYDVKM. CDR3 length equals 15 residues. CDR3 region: CASSTIQGPNTEAFF. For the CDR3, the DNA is TGTGCCAGCAGTACGATACAGGGGCCGAACACTGAAGCTTTCTTT. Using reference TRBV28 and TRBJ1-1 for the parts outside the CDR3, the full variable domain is DVKVTQSSRYLVKRTGEKVFLECVQDMDHENMFWYRQDPGLGLRLIYFSYDVKMKEKGDIPEGYSVSREKKERFSLILESASTNQTSMYLCASSTIQGPNTEAFFGQGTRLTVV.

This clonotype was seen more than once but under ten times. This chain's CDR3 is CATALGGGQFF. Here the CDR3 DNA reads TGTGCCACCGCCTTGGGAGGGGGGCAGTTCTTC. This chain connects TRBV12-3 or TRBV12-4 to TRBJ2-1, with D possibly matching TRBD2 (7 bases). The CDR3 covers 11 residues. V gave up 10 bases and J gave up 12 bases, with 16 bases separating them.

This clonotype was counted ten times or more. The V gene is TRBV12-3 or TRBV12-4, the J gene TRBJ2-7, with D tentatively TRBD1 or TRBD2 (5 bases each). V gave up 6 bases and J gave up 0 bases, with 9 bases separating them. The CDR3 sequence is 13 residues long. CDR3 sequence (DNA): TGTGCCAGCAGCCGGGACGGCTCCTACGAGCAGTACTTC. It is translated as CASSRDGSYEQYF.

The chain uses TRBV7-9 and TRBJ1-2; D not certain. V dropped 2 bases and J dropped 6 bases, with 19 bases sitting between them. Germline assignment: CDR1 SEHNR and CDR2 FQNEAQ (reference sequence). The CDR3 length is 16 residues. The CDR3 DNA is TGTGCCAGCAGCTTATCACGGAGGGAACTTCTTAATGGCTACACCTTC. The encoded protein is CASSLSRRELLNGYTF.

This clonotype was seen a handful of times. The CDR3: CASSYSGTGSSYEQYF. CDR3 in DNA: TGTGCCAGCAGTTACTCTGGGACAGGAAGCTCCTACGAGCAGTACTTC. The chain has TRBV6-5 and TRBJ2-7; TRBD1 aligns across 8 bases. The V segment lost 0 bases and the J segment 0 bases; nucleotides outside the gene matches: 4. The CDR3 totals 16 residues. Germline V gene data show CDR1 as MNHEY and CDR2 as SVGAGI.

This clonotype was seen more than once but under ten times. The chain's CDR3 is CASSGTGGNSPLHF. CDR3 bases: TGTGCCAGCAGTGGTACAGGGGGCAATTCACCCCTCCACTTT. V gene TRBV2 combines with J gene TRBJ1-6; TRBD1 agrees at 9 bases. There are 14 residues in the CDR3. Germline CDR1 SNHLY, CDR2 FYNNEI. Trimming cost V 4 bases and J 7 bases; bases outside gene matches: 2.

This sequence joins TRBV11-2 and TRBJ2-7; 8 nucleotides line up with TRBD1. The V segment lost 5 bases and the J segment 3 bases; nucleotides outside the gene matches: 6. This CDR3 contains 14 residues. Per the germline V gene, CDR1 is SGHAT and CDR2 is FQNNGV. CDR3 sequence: CASSIRQGYYEQYF. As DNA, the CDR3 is TGTGCCAGCAGCATACGACAGGGGTACTACGAGCAGTACTTC.